This T cell receptor beta chain was recorded in a study of beta chain features in type 1 diabetes. CDR1 is GTSNPN, CDR2 SVGIG, per germline (reference sequence). Unmatched junction bases numbered 1, after V lost 3 bases and J lost 5 bases. This CDR3 is built from 13 residues. Expressed TCRB transcripts were sequenced, since all the RNA that had been isolated was reverse transcribed. The repertoire was sequenced with immunoSEQ multiplex PCR; TCRdb's copy has only in-frame clones and lacks some. The sample includes about 160,000 clones, 7.8% seen only once; the top ten take roughly 0.97%. Study-level points and caveats: All four CD4+ subsets from Type 1 diabetes patients carried moderately but significantly shorter TCRB CDR3s. VDJ junctions sequenced from type 1 diabetes patients showed fewer insertions and more deletions. The influence of HLA type on TCRB rearrangement stayed undetermined.

The sample holds a few counts of this clone. The antigen is unknown. Sequencing was done on a sample of central memory CD4+ T cells from blood. V and J are TRBV30 and TRBJ1-4, with TRBD1 identical over 9 bases. The sequence came from a woman in her forties with type 1 diabetes. The CDR3 here is CAWRGTGNEKLFF. CDR3 DNA: TGTGCCTGGAGAGGGACAGGGAATGAAAAACTGTTTTTT.